Included here is one T cell receptor beta chain sequence, with context. Its antigen is as yet unknown. This sample was included in a study of memory CD4+ T cells and cytomegalovirus serostatus. The table came from immunoSEQ multiplex PCR; TCRdb's copy has only in-frame clones and leaves some out. Here the sample spans about 50,000 clones, around 80% being singletons. The germline V gene encodes CDR1 SNHLY and CDR2 FYNNEI. V was cut by 8 bases and J by 0 bases, with 7 bases left in between. The CDR3 runs to 13 residues. The sort gate was single viable CD3+CD4+CD8-CD45RO+ cells for memory CD4+ T cells. Serum IgG to CMV pp150, pp28, p38 and p52 defined serostatus. Study outcomes and limitations: Of 150 to 200 reported CMV TCRbeta sequences, 65 to 85 were found in memory CD4+ repertoires.

This clonotype was sampled from an adult in good health and CMV-seronegative. The chain recombines TRBV2 with TRBJ2-2; D uncertain. Sequencing was done on a sample of memory CD4+ T cells from blood. The CDR3 spells CASEWANTGELFF. The CDR3 DNA sequence: TGTGCCAGCGAATGGGCGAACACCGGGGAGCTGTTTTTT.